These 22 T cell receptor beta chains were sequenced from one sample in a study of CD8+CD57+ T cells in acquired aplastic anemia. The template used for profiling TCR beta VDJ and CDR3 was genomic DNA. TCRdb used MiXCR to reprocess the reads, holding one entry per CDR3 protein. This table has about 240,000 distinct CDR3 sequences, approximately 45% appearing once. Patients chosen for sequencing had shown CD8+CD57+ cell expansion by flow cytometry. Specimen: sorted CD4+, CD8+, or CD8+CD57+ T cells (not recorded which) from PBMCs. The source of these receptors is a human donor with aplastic anemia.

In this sample, this clonotype turned up many times. The chain joins TRBV6-4 to TRBJ2-2; 7 nucleotides align to TRBD1. The trim removed 3 bases at V and 3 bases at J, leaving 4 bases unmatched. Per the germline V gene, CDR1 is MRHNA and CDR2 is SNTAGT. This CDR3 contains 15 residues. CDR3: CASSERQGDTGELFF. The CDR3 DNA reads TGTGCCAGCAGTGAACGCCAGGGGGACACCGGGGAGCTGTTTTTT.

This clonotype was counted a few times. The chain employs TRBV30 and TRBJ1-2; TRBD1 matches at 8 bases. The V gene's germline CDR1 is GTSNPN and CDR2 SVGIG (reference sequence). This CDR3 is built from 14 residues. Germline trimming cut 2 bases from V and 5 bases from J; bases unmatched to any gene: 7. CDR3 region: CAWSSGQGSYGYTF. The CDR3 DNA reads as TGTGCCTGGAGTTCCGGACAGGGCTCATATGGCTACACCTTC. Drawing the rest from reference TRBV30 and TRBJ1-2, the complete variable domain is SQTIHQWPATLVQPVGSPLSLECTVEGTSNPNLYWYRQAAGRGLQLLFYSVGIGQISSEVPQNLSASRPQDRQFILSSKKLLLSDSGFYLCAWSSGQGSYGYTFGSGTRLTVV.

CDR3 DNA sequence: TGTGCCATCCAGGTGGACAATGATTCACCCCTCCACTTT. It encodes CAIQVDNDSPLHF. The gene calls are TRBV10-3 and TRBJ1-6, with D perhaps TRBD1 (5 bases). The CDR3 extends over 13 amino acids. Germline assignment: CDR1 ENHRY and CDR2 SYGVKD. V was trimmed by 8 bases and J by 8 bases, leaving 13 bases between them.

The chain is built from TRBV25-1 and TRBJ2-3, with 10 bases identical to TRBD2. The CDR3 is 22 amino acids. Germline values: CDR1 MGHDK, CDR2 SYGVNS. The V gene end was trimmed by 3 bases and the J gene end by 2 bases; junction bases not matched to a gene: 23. The CDR3 bases are TGTGCCAGCAGTGACGCCAGCGGGGGGGCGAGGCGAAGGATTCGGGACACAGATACGCAGTATTTT. Residues: CASSDASGGARRRIRDTDTQYF.

For this clonotype: This may arise from a read error, as a much more abundant clone is one base away. The genes are TRBV4-1 and TRBJ2-2; D is possibly TRBD1 or TRBD2 (5 bases each). CDR3 length: 15 amino acids. Germline loops: CDR1 MGHRA, CDR2 YSYEKL. CDR3 sequence: CASSQDTPNTGELVF. The CDR3 coding sequence is TGCGCCAGCAGCCAGGACACGCCGAACACCGGGGAGCTGGTTTTT.

Concerning this clonotype itself: One end of the junction fails to match germline, which may point to a read error. The chain uses TRBV6-2 or TRBV6-3 and TRBJ2-1; D perhaps matches TRBD2 (6 bases). Germline CDR1 is MNHEY and CDR2 is SVGEGT. CDR3 length: 14 residues. CDR3 nucleotide sequence: TGTGCCAGCAGCCCGGGGGAAAGGGGAAATGAGCGGTTCTTC. The encoded protein is CASSPGERGNERFF.

J is TRBJ2-2 and V is TRBV7-3; TRBD2 matches at 9 bases. CDR1 is SGHTA and CDR2 is FQGTGA in the germline V gene. The CDR3 length is 14 residues. Trimming at V came to 2 bases and at J to 10 bases, leaving 5 bases not matched to a gene. CDR3 loop: CASSLAGGLEELFF. CDR3 sequence (DNA): TGTGCCAGCAGCTTAGCGGGGGGGCTGGAGGAGCTGTTTTTT.

The chain is built from TRBV15 and TRBJ2-3; TRBD1 might be the D (6 bases). Germline V gene data show CDR1 as LNHNV and CDR2 as YYDKDF (reference sequence). The length of the CDR3 is 14 residues. Trimming cost V 1 base and J 9 bases, with 14 bases left between them. Here the CDR3 reads CATSRAKGGWTQYF. In DNA, the CDR3 is TGTGCCACCAGCAGAGCAAAAGGGGGTTGGACGCAGTATTTT.

This clonotype was detected only a few times. This chain uses TRBV13 with TRBJ2-5; 10 bases fit TRBD2. J lost 2 bases, V lost 6 bases, and 12 bases had no gene match. CDR3 length: 17 amino acids. Germline V gives CDR1 PRHDT, CDR2 FYEKMQ (reference sequence). The CDR3 loop is CASRPGGLAGEQETQYF. The CDR3 DNA sequence: TGTGCCAGCAGACCGGGTGGGCTAGCGGGAGAACAAGAGACCCAGTACTTC.

This clonotype was detected many times. The chain links TRBV19 to TRBJ1-1, with D maybe TRBD1 (5 bases). Trimming took off 3 bases at V and 4 bases at J, with 12 bases between the two ends. The CDR3 spans 14 residues. Germline V gene sequence: CDR1 LNHDA, CDR2 SQIVND (reference sequence). The CDR3 region is CASSIGGMVTEAFF. DNA for the CDR3: TGTGCCAGTAGTATTGGGGGAATGGTCACTGAAGCTTTCTTT.

The chain uses TRBV25-1 and TRBJ2-4; D uncertain. The CDR3 runs to 11 residues. V dropped 2 bases and J dropped 8 bases, with 4 bases sitting between them. The germline CDR1 and CDR2 sequences are MGHDK and SYGVNS. The DNA of the CDR3 is TGTGCCAGCAGTGAACGCGACATTCAGTACTTC. It specifies CASSERDIQYF.

About this clonotype itself: A much larger clone differs from this one at a single base, so this may be a read error. The chain links TRBV20-1 to TRBJ2-7; D not resolved. The CDR3 sequence is 14 residues long. The V gene's germline CDR1 is DFQATT and CDR2 SNEGSKA (reference sequence). Here the CDR3 reads CSVRPLASSYEQYF. DNA for the CDR3: TGCAGTGTTAGACCCCTGGCGAGTTCCTACGAGCAGTACTTC.

This clonotype showed up many times. CDR3 nucleotides: TGCGCCAGCAGCCAAGATGGGACAGGCCTATATGGCTACACCTTC. Its translation: CASSQDGTGLYGYTF. The gene calls are TRBV4-3 and TRBJ1-2; 8 bases match TRBD1. Trimming cost V 0 bases and J 5 bases; bases outside gene matches: 5. This CDR3 comprises 15 residues. Per the germline V gene, CDR1 is LGHNA and CDR2 is YSLEER.

This clonotype was recorded many times. V is TRBV12-3 or TRBV12-4 and J is TRBJ2-1, with 11 bases matching TRBD2. The CDR3 contains 16 residues. V lost 6 bases and J lost 5; bases outside the gene matches: 9. CDR3 DNA sequence: TGTGCCAGCAGCCTTCGACTAGCGGGGTTAGACAATGAGCAGTTCTTC. Encoded protein: CASSLRLAGLDNEQFF.

The chain links TRBV19 to TRBJ1-6; 9 nucleotides match TRBD1. The CDR3 consists of 15 residues. Germline V CDR1 and CDR2: LNHDA, SQIVND (reference sequence). V dropped 4 bases and J dropped 7; count of bases not matched to a gene: 5. The CDR3 sequence is CASSNGQGINSPLHF. The CDR3 nucleotides read TGTGCCAGTAGTAATGGACAGGGGATCAATTCACCCCTCCACTTT.

This chain uses TRBV27 with TRBJ2-1, with D perhaps TRBD2 (5 bases). CDR1 is MNHEY and CDR2 is SMNVEV in the germline V gene (reference sequence). Trimming took 6 bases from V and 2 from J, leaving 23 bases between them. CDR3 length equals 18 residues. This CDR3 is CASSPIPYGSSPYNEQFF. The CDR3 region has the DNA TGTGCCAGCAGCCCTATCCCTTATGGGAGTTCGCCCTACAATGAGCAGTTCTTC.

This clonotype was observed many times. The rearrangement uses TRBV7-9 and TRBJ2-3, with D possibly matching TRBD2 (6 bases). Trimming removed 5 bases from V and 0 bases from J, with 15 bases in between. This CDR3 spans 16 amino acids. The germline gives CDR1 SEHNR, CDR2 FQNEAQ (reference sequence). The CDR3 coding sequence is TGTGCCAGCAGCCCCGGGAGCAGCTCTAGCACAGATACGCAGTATTTT. Its translation: CASSPGSSSSTDTQYF.

The chain uses TRBV7-2 and TRBJ1-6, with TRBD1 matching 9 bases. The CDR3 totals 13 residues. V lost 6 bases and J lost 7; bases outside the gene matches: 1. Germline CDR1 reads SGHTA; CDR2 reads FQGNSA. The CDR3 coding sequence is TGTGCCAGCAGGACAGGGGGGAATTCACCCCTCCACTTT. This encodes CASRTGGNSPLHF.

The V call is TRBV2, the J call TRBJ1-2, with D hard to call. Trimming left V 1 base short and J 10 bases short, with 4 bases between. Germline assignment: CDR1 SNHLY and CDR2 FYNNEI. This CDR3 contains 10 residues. Here the CDR3 reads CASSEVTYTF. CDR3 DNA sequence: TGTGCCAGCAGTGAAGTCACCTACACCTTC.

As concerns this clonotype: Compared with germline, one end of the junction differs, possibly owing to a read error. The chain carries TRBV13 and TRBJ1-6, with a possible D match to TRBD1 (6 bases). Per germline, CDR1 PRHDT and CDR2 FYEKMQ (reference sequence). The CDR3 has 14 residues. The CDR3 coding sequence is TGTGCCAGCAGTGCACAGGGTTATAATTCACCCCCCCACTTT. Its translation: CASSAQGYNSPPHF.

There are a few counts of this clonotype. V and J are TRBV10-3 and TRBJ1-1, with unresolved D. The CDR3 is made up of 15 amino acids. Looked up from germline, CDR1 is ENHRY and CDR2 is SYGVKD. V lost 3 bases and J 7 bases, leaving 18 bases between the germline ends. CDR3 nucleotide sequence: TGTGCCATCAGTGACGTTCGTAGGGTCGGCGTTGAAGCTTTCTTT. Residues: CAISDVRRVGVEAFF.

The table lists this clonotype with many counts. A junction boundary mismatches the germline segment, possibly from a read error. The chain uses TRBV7-9 and TRBJ2-6, with D unclear. The CDR3 extends over 17 amino acids. Per the germline V gene, CDR1 is SEHNR and CDR2 is FQNEAQ (reference sequence). The CDR3 nucleotides read TGTACCAGCAGCTTAGAGAATAGTGGCTCTGGGGCCAACGTCCTGACTTTC. Amino acids: CTSSLENSGSGANVLTF.